The rows below give T cell receptor beta chains drawn from one sample of a study of cytomegalovirus exposure and HLA in healthy donors. Assay: immunoSEQ multiplex PCR; the TCRdb copy retains only in-frame clones and omits some. The table records about 140,000 clones, around 85% of them present only once. Sequenced sample: PBMCs. These receptors all stem from a man aged 40-49 years in good health and CMV-seropositive. CDR3s include the opening cysteine and the closing phenylalanine or tryptophan. The order of the fields is D gene, J gene, clone size, V gene, CDR3 DNA, CDR3 protein. D genes are given only for firm matches. The size field is filled for only some rows; it gives once, few, many or a size class.

.,TRBJ1-1,.,TRBV27,TGTGCCAGCGGCCTGAACACTGAAGCTTTCTTT,CASGLNTEAFF
.,TRBJ2-5,.,TRBV5-1,TGCGCCAGCCGTTATTCAGGGGCGTACCAAGAGACCCAGTACTTC,CASRYSGAYQETQYF
TRBD1,TRBJ2-7,.,TRBV11-3,TGTGCCAGCAGCTTAGAGGAGACAGGGGGCGATCAAACCTACGAGCAGTACTTC,CASSLEETGGDQTYEQYF
TRBD1,TRBJ1-2,once,TRBV30,TGTGCCTTGGACAGGGGCAATGGCTACACCTTC,CALDRGNGYTF
.,TRBJ1-2,.,TRBV5-6,TGTGCCAGCAGCTTGGCCCTCAAGGGGGGCTACACCTTC,CASSLALKGGYTF
.,TRBJ1-1,once,TRBV7-9,TGTGCCAGCAGCTTAAAGATCGGTGAAGAAGCTTTCTTT,CASSLKIGEEAFF
.,TRBJ2-4,.,TRBV6-4,TGTGCCAGCAGAGCCCCCCCTGCCGGGACACAAAACATTCAGTACTTC,CASRAPPAGTQNIQYF
.,TRBJ1-2,.,TRBV29-1,TGCAGCGTTGGGGAGGCCTATGGCTACACCTTC,CSVGEAYGYTF
TRBD2,TRBJ2-5,once,TRBV7-2,TGTGCCAGCAGCTCCCCCGGACTAGCGGTCCAAGAGACCCAGTACTTC,CASSSPGLAVQETQYF
.,TRBJ1-1,.,TRBV9,TGTGCCAGCAGCGTAGCGGGTTCCAACACTGAAGCTTTCTTT,CASSVAGSNTEAFF
.,TRBJ2-7,.,TRBV5-5,TGTGCCAGCAGCTTAGGTTGGAGTTCCTACGAGCAGTACTTC,CASSLGWSSYEQYF
.,TRBJ2-7,once,TRBV5-1,TGCGCCAGCAGCAAGACCGCCGGTGGGCTCGAGCAGTACTTC,CASSKTAGGLEQYF
TRBD1,TRBJ1-5,.,TRBV4-1,TGCGCCAGCAGTCAGGAGTACAGGGGGCGTCGCAATCAGCCCCAGCATTTT,CASSQEYRGRRNQPQHF
.,TRBJ2-7,.,TRBV5-6,TGTGCCAGCAGCCCATCGGGTTTAGGCTCCTACGAGCAGTACTTC,CASSPSGLGSYEQYF
.,TRBJ1-3,.,TRBV5-5,TGTGCCAGCACCTCGGGGAGCTCTGGAAACACCATATATTTT,CASTSGSSGNTIYF
TRBD1,TRBJ1-2,.,TRBV27,TGTGCCAGCAGTTTCCTCTCACCAGGGACAGGGCGTAGCTACACCTTC,CASSFLSPGTGRSYTF
.,TRBJ2-4,.,TRBV4-3,TGCGCCAGCAGCCAAGCTCCGAGAGGCCCGGGGAACATTCAGTACTTC,CASSQAPRGPGNIQYF
TRBD1,TRBJ2-5,.,TRBV6-5,TGTGCCAGCAGTTATAGTCCGGGGACAGGAGGGACCCAGTACTTC,CASSYSPGTGGTQYF
TRBD2,TRBJ2-1,.,TRBV9,TGTGCCAGCAGCGTAGAATATCGGGAGGAGGGCGGGGTAATCGCCTACAATGAGCAGTTCTTC,CASSVEYREEGGVIAYNEQFF
TRBD1,TRBJ2-2,.,TRBV5-1,TGCGCCAGCGAGTGGACAGGGGTGGCCGGGGAGCTGTTTTTT,CASEWTGVAGELFF
TRBD2,TRBJ2-1,many,TRBV4-3,TGCGCCAGCAGCCAAGAAGATGGGAGACTAGCGCACTACAATGAGCAGTTCTTC,CASSQEDGRLAHYNEQFF
.,TRBJ2-5,.,TRBV4-2,TGTGCCAGCAGCCAAGACGTTATACTTCGGGGGGAGACCCAGTACTTC,CASSQDVILRGETQYF
.,TRBJ1-6,.,TRBV4-3,TGCGCCAGCAGCCAAGAACCTCGGGATAATTCACCCCTCCACTTT,CASSQEPRDNSPLHF
TRBD1,TRBJ1-3,.,TRBV7-8,TGTGCCAGCAGCTTGCTTCCGGGACAGGGGTCAAACACCATATATTTT,CASSLLPGQGSNTIYF
.,TRBJ1-5,.,TRBV15,TGTGCCACCAGCAGAGACAGGGGCAATCAGCCCCAGCATTTT,CATSRDRGNQPQHF
.,TRBJ1-2,.,TRBV5-6,TGTGCCAGCAGCGCGACATACCGGGGGGAAAGGGGCTACACCTTC,CASSATYRGERGYTF
.,TRBJ2-7,.,TRBV6-1,TGTGCCAGCACTACCCCCCCCGCGGGCTACGAGCAGTACTTC,CASTTPPAGYEQYF
TRBD2,TRBJ2-1,.,TRBV19,TGTGCCAGTAGTATAGCCGCCCTAGCGGGGGGATATGAGCAGTTCTTC,CASSIAALAGGYEQFF
TRBD1,TRBJ1-1,.,TRBV9,TGTGCCAGCAGCGCACGACAGGGAAAAGCTTTCTTT,CASSARQGKAFF
.,TRBJ1-5,.,TRBV7-8,TGTGCCAGCAGCCTATGGCGGAGCAATCAGCCCCAGCATTTT,CASSLWRSNQPQHF
.,TRBJ2-5,.,TRBV7-3,TGTGCCAGCAGCTTAATTGCGGGTGCGGAGACCCAGTACTTC,CASSLIAGAETQYF
TRBD1,TRBJ2-6,.,TRBV5-1,TGCGCCAGCAGCTTGAGCACCGGGACAGGCCCCGTCCTGACTTTC,CASSLSTGTGPVLTF
.,TRBJ1-5,few,TRBV27,TGTGCCAGCAGTTTCGCAGGAAACAATCAGCCCCAGCATTTT,CASSFAGNNQPQHF
.,TRBJ1-2,.,TRBV7-2,TGTGCCAGCAGCTTAGGTCCAGGGGCGATGAATGGCTACACCTTC,CASSLGPGAMNGYTF
TRBD1,TRBJ1-1,.,TRBV7-9,TGTGCCAGCAGCTCCAGGGGGCGCGGGAACACTGAAGCTTTCTTT,CASSSRGRGNTEAFF
.,TRBJ1-1,once,TRBV29-1,TGCAGCTACGGAGTTCGCGGCACTGAAGCTTTCTTT,CSYGVRGTEAFF
TRBD2,TRBJ2-1,.,TRBV7-3,TGTGCCAGCAGCTTAGGCGGGAGGGCCTACAATGAGCAGTTCTTC,CASSLGGRAYNEQFF
.,TRBJ1-4,.,TRBV5-1,TGCGCCAGCAGCTTGGCCGTTGGCGGAAAACTGTTTTTT,CASSLAVGGKLFF
TRBD2,TRBJ2-1,.,TRBV5-1,TGCGCCAGCAGCTCGGGGACTAGCGGTGACGGTGAGCAGTTCTTC,CASSSGTSGDGEQFF
.,TRBJ2-3,.,TRBV30,TGTGCCTGGGCCTTAGTGGGGGGAACAGATACGCAGTATTTT,CAWALVGGTDTQYF
.,TRBJ2-1,.,TRBV7-6,TGTGCCAGCAGTCGGAACCAGGTCAATGAGCAGTTCTTC,CASSRNQVNEQFF